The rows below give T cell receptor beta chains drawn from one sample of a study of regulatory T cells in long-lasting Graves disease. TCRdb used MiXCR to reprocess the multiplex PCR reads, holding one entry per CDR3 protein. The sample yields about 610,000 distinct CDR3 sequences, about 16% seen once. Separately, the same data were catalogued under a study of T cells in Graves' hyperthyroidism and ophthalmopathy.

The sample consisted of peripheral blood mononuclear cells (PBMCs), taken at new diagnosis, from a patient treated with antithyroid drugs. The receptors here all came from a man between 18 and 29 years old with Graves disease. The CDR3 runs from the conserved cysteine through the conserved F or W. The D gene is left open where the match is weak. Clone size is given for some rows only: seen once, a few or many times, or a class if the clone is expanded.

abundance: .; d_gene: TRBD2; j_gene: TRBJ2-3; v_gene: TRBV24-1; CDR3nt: TGTGCCACGAGTAGCGGGGGCAGCACAGATACGCAGTATTTT; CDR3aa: CATSSGGSTDTQYF
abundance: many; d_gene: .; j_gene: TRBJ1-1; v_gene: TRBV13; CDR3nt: TGTGCCAGCAGCTCCTCGCTTCACAGGGAAGCTTTCTTT; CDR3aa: CASSSSLHREAFF
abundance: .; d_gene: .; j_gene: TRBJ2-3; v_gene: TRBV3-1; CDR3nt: TGTGCCAGCAGCCCATTGCGTGGTAGCGTGGGCACAGATACGCAGTATTTT; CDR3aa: CASSPLRGSVGTDTQYF
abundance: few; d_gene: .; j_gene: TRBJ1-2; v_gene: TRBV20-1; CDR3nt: TGCAGTGCTAGGGACGATGGAGGGGGTATCTATGGCTACACCTTC; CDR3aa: CSARDDGGGIYGYTF
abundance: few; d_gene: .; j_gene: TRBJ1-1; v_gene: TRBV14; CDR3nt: TGTGCCAGCAGCCACACCACGTTGGGGAACACTGAAGCTTTCTTT; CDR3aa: CASSHTTLGNTEAFF
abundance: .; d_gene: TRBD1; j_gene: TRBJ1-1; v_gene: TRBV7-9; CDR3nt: TGTGCCAGCAGCGAGGGACAGAGTGAAGCTTTCTTT; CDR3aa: CASSEGQSEAFF
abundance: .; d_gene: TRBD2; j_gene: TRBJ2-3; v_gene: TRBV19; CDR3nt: TGTGCCAGTAGGGGACTAGCGGTCACAGATACGCAGTATTTT; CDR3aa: CASRGLAVTDTQYF
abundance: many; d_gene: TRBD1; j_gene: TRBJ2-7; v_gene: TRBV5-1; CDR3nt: TGCGCCAGCAGCGTGGACAGGGGCACCTACGAGCAGTACTTC; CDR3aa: CASSVDRGTYEQYF
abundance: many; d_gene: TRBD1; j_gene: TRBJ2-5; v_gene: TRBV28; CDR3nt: TGTGCCAGCACCGAGGGGGCAGAAGAGACCCAGTACTTC; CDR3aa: CASTEGAEETQYF
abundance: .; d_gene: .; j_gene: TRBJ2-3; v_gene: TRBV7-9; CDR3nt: TGTGCCAGCAGCTTAGGCATACGCACAGATACGCAGTATTTT; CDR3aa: CASSLGIRTDTQYF
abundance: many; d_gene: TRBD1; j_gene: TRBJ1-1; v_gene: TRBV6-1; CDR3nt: TGTGCCAGCCTGGGGAGGGGCAGGGGGGACACTGAAGCTTTCTTT; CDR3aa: CASLGRGRGDTEAFF
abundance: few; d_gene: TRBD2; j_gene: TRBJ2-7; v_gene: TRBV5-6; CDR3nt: TGTGCCAGCAGCGCTCCCCGGACTAGCGGGAGCTACGAGCAGTACTTC; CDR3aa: CASSAPRTSGSYEQYF
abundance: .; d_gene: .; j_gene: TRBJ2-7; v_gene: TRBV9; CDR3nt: TGTGCCAGCACCCGAGGAGAACTACCCTACGAGCAGTACTTC; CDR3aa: CASTRGELPYEQYF
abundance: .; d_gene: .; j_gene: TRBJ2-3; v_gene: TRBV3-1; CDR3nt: TGTGCCAGCAGCCAAGTGAGCGGACGTGCAGATACGCAGTATTTT; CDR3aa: CASSQVSGRADTQYF
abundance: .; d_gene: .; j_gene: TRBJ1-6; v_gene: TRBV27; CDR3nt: TGTGCCAGCAGTCTAGGGGGAAGGAGGTATAATTCACCCCTCCACTTT; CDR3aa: CASSLGGRRYNSPLHF
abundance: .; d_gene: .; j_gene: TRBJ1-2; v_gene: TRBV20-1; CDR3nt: TGCAGCCCACTTGGGGGGAATGGCTACACCTTC; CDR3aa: CSPLGGNGYTF
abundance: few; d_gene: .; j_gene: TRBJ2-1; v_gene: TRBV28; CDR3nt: TGTGCCAGCGGGGGCTTTATTAATGAGCAGTTCTTC; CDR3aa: CASGGFINEQFF
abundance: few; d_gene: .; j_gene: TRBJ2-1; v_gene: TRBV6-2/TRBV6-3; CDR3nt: TGTGCCAGCAGCACGACACCATCTTCCTACAATGAGCAGTTCTTC; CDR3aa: CASSTTPSSYNEQFF
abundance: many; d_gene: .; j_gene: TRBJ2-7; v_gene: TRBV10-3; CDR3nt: TGTGCCATCGGGAGCGGGCTAAGCTCCTACGAGCAGTACTTC; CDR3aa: CAIGSGLSSYEQYF
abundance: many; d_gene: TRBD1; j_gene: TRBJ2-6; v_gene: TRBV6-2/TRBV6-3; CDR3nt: TGTGCCAGCAGTTACGCCCGAAGGACAGGTATATCCTCTGGGGCCAACGTCCTGACTTTC; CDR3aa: CASSYARRTGISSGANVLTF